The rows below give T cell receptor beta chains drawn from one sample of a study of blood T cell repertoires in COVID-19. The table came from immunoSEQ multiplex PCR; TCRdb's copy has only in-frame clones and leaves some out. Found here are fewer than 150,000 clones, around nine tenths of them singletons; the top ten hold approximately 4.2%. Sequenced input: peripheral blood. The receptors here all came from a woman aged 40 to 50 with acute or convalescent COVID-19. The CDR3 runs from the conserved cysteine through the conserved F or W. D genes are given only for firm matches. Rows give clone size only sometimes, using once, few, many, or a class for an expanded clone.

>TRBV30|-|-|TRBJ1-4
CAWSNGVLTNEKLFF
TGTGCCTGGAGTAACGGGGTCCTTACTAATGAAAAACTGTTTTTT
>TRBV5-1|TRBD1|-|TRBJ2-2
CASSSTGAPNTGELFF
TGCGCCAGCAGCTCGACAGGGGCCCCGAACACCGGGGAGCTGTTTTTT
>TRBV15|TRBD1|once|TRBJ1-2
CATSRDTTGGPLSF
TGTGCCACCAGCAGAGACACGACAGGGGGCCCCCTATCCTTC
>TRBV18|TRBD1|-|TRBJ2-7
CASSRQGALEQYF
TGTGCCAGCTCTCGGCAGGGGGCGTTAGAGCAGTACTTC
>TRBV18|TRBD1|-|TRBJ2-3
CASSPMAGQGAPADTQYF
TGTGCCAGCTCACCAATGGCGGGACAGGGGGCCCCCGCAGATACGCAGTATTTT
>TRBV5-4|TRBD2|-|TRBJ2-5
CASSPGLAGARETQYF
TGTGCCAGCAGCCCAGGACTAGCGGGAGCAAGGGAGACCCAGTACTTC
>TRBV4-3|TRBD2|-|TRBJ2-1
CASSLNAGTSFNEQFF
TGCGCCAGCAGCCTCAATGCCGGGACTAGCTTCAATGAGCAGTTCTTC
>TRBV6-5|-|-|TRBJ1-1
CASSRRVRGDTEAFF
TGTGCCAGCAGCCGCCGAGTCCGGGGGGACACTGAAGCTTTCTTT
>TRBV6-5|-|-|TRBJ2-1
CASSYLPGAGNEQFF
TGTGCCAGCAGTTACTTGCCGGGAGCTGGCAATGAGCAGTTCTTC
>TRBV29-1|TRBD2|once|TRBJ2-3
CSVEGASGRAGDTQYF
TGCAGCGTTGAAGGGGCTAGCGGGAGGGCCGGGGATACGCAGTATTTT
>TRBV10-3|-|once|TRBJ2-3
CAISPTGLADTQYF
TGTGCCATCAGCCCGACAGGCCTAGCAGATACGCAGTATTTT
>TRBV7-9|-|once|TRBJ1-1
CASSVPRLRANTEAFF
TGTGCCAGCAGCGTCCCCAGGTTGAGGGCGAACACTGAAGCTTTCTTT
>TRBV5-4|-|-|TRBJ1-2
CASTSDRLGGYTF
TGTGCCAGCACCTCTGACAGGCTCGGGGGCTACACCTTC
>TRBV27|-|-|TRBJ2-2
CASLGGLNTGELFF
TGTGCCAGTCTCGGTGGGCTGAACACCGGGGAGCTGTTTTTT
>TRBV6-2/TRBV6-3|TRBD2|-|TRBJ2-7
CASSWGGSVYEQYF
TGTGCCAGCAGTTGGGGCGGGAGCGTGTACGAGCAGTACTTC
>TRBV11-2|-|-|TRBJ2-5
CASSLNSKETQYF
TGTGCCAGCAGCTTGAACAGCAAAGAGACCCAGTACTTC
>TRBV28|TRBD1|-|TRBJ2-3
CASSFSPTGITDTQYF
TGTGCCAGCAGTTTTTCCCCGACAGGGATCACAGATACGCAGTATTTT
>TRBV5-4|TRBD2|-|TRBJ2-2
CASSSTRDYYTGELFF
TGTGCCAGCAGCTCAACCCGGGACTATTACACCGGGGAGCTGTTTTTT
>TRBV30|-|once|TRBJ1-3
CAWNGRDGNTIYF
TGTGCCTGGAACGGACGGGATGGAAACACCATATATTTT
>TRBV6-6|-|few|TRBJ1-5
CASMSGRFQPQHF
TGTGCCAGCATGTCAGGGCGTTTTCAGCCCCAGCATTTT
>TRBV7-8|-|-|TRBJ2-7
CASSSGVYEQYF
TGTGCCAGCAGCTCCGGAGTCTACGAGCAGTACTTC
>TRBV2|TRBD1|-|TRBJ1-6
CASRARGPPLSSYNSPLHF
TGTGCCAGCAGGGCCAGGGGGCCCCCTCTTAGCTCCTATAATTCACCCCTCCACTTT
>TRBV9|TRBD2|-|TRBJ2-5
CASSVNPRGEFQETQYF
TGTGCCAGCAGCGTAAACCCCCGGGGGGAATTCCAAGAGACCCAGTACTTC
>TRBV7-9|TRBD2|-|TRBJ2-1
CASSGRLAGNEQFF
TGTGCCAGCAGTGGGCGGCTAGCGGGCAATGAGCAGTTCTTC
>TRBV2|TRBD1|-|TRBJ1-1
CASRLLSGGTEAFF
TGTGCCAGCAGGCTGCTTTCAGGGGGAACTGAAGCTTTCTTT
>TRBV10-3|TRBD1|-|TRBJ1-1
CAISVGTGLGGTEAFF
TGTGCCATCAGTGTGGGGACAGGGCTTGGGGGTACTGAAGCTTTCTTT
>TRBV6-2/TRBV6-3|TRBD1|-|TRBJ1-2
CASRYRDRPFGYTF
TGTGCCAGCAGATACCGGGACAGGCCTTTCGGCTACACCTTC
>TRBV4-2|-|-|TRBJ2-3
CASSQDTGLDTQYF
TGTGCCAGCAGCCAAGATACCGGGTTAGATACGCAGTATTTT
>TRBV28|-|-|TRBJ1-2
CASSFPVRGGYTF
TGTGCCAGCAGTTTTCCGGTCAGAGGAGGCTACACCTTC
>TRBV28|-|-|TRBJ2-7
CASRQGSGYEQYF
TGTGCCAGCAGACAGGGATCGGGCTACGAGCAGTACTTC
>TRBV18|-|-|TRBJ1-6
CASSERIGSSYNSPLHF
TGTGCCAGCTCAGAGCGGATCGGGAGCTCCTATAATTCACCCCTCCACTTT
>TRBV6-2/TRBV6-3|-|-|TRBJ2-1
CASSYTGDSYNEQFF
TGTGCCAGCAGTTATACGGGGGACTCCTACAATGAGCAGTTCTTC
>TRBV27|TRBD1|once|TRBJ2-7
CASSPRTGHYEQYF
TGTGCCAGCAGCCCGCGGACAGGCCACTACGAGCAGTACTTC
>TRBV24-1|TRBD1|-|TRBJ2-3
CATSDPGGVDTQYF
TGTGCCACCAGTGATCCAGGGGGTGTAGATACGCAGTATTTT
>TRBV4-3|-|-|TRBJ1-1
CASSQEGVAYTEAFF
TGCGCCAGCAGCCAAGAAGGGGTCGCGTACACTGAAGCTTTCTTT
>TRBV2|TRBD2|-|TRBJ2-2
CASKRELAGTGELFF
TGTGCCAGCAAGAGGGAACTAGCGGGGACCGGGGAGCTGTTTTTT
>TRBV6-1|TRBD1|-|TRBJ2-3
CASSDGTGSWPDTQYF
TGTGCCAGCAGTGACGGGACAGGGAGCTGGCCCGATACGCAGTATTTT
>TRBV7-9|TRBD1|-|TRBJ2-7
CASSLAGYEGAQYF
TGTGCCAGCAGCTTAGCGGGCTACGAGGGGGCGCAGTACTTC
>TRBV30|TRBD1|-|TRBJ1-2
CAWSTIGGGDGYTF
TGTGCCTGGAGTACCATAGGGGGCGGGGATGGCTACACCTTC
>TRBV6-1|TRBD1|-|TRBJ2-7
CASSERGRGRDEQYF
TGTGCCAGCAGTGAGCGGGGCAGGGGGCGAGACGAGCAGTACTTC
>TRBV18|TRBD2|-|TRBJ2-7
CASSTGLAGIEQYF
TGTGCCAGCTCAACGGGACTAGCAGGGATCGAGCAGTACTTC
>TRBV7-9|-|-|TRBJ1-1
CASSLDGVTGTEAFF
TGTGCCAGCAGCTTAGATGGGGTCACGGGGACTGAAGCTTTCTTT
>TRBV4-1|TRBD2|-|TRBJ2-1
CASSQDGVSLAGGRDEQFF
TGCGCCAGCAGCCAAGATGGTGTTTCGCTAGCGGGAGGTCGAGATGAGCAGTTCTTC
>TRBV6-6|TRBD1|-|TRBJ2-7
CASSYRTGGRPEQYF
TGTGCCAGCAGTTACCGGACAGGGGGAAGGCCCGAGCAGTACTTC
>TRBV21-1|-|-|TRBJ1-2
CASSRGVLTF
TGTGCCAGCAGCAGAGGTGTCCTTACCTTC
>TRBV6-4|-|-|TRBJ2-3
CASSETSRDTQYF
TGTGCCAGCAGTGAAACTAGCAGAGATACGCAGTATTTT
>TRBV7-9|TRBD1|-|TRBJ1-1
CASSLQGSTEAFF
TGTGCCAGCAGTTTACAGGGGAGCACTGAAGCTTTCTTT
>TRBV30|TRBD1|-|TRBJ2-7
CAWSVGDRGYEQYF
TGTGCCTGGAGTGTAGGGGACAGGGGGTACGAGCAGTACTTC
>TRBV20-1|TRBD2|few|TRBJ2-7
CSASGGGGISYEQYF
TGCAGTGCTAGTGGGGGGGGAGGTATAAGTTACGAGCAGTACTTC